These 23 T cell receptor beta chains share one sample of origin, sequenced in a study of T cell changes during pregnancy in multiple sclerosis. Method: immunoSEQ multiplex PCR; TCRdb's copy keeps in-frame clones and lacks some. Among some 80,000 clones listed, about 90% were seen once. This specimen was peripheral blood, taken before pregnancy. Receptors were obtained from a female donor with multiple sclerosis, enrolled in a pregnancy study.

Points on this clone: This specimen includes other DNA sequences encoding the same CDR3. The chain has TRBV28 and TRBJ2-5, with TRBD2 identical over 10 bases. The CDR3 is made up of 14 amino acids. Looked up from germline, CDR1 is MDHEN and CDR2 is SYDVKM. The V and J ends lost 4 bases and 5 bases, in that order; junction bases with no gene match: 4. This CDR3 reads CASSSSGSEETQYF. In DNA form, the CDR3 reads TGTGCCAGCAGTTCTAGCGGGAGCGAGGAGACCCAGTACTTC.

The gene calls are TRBV27 and TRBJ1-1; perhaps TRBD1 as D (5 bases). Germline V gene lookup returns CDR1 MNHEY and CDR2 SMNVEV (reference sequence). The length of the CDR3 is 16 residues. The V gene lost 6 bases and the J gene lost 2 bases, with 19 bases spanning the gap. In DNA form, the CDR3 reads TGTGCCAGCAGGCAGCCCCGGGGGGGGAAAAACACTGAAGCTTTCTTT. This translates into CASRQPRGGKNTEAFF.

CDR3 in DNA: TGTGCCAGCTTGGCGGGAGGGTCCACAGATACGCAGTATTTT. Translated: CASLAGGSTDTQYF. V usage is TRBV28 and J usage is TRBJ2-3, with 9 bases matching TRBD2. Looked up from germline, CDR1 is MDHEN and CDR2 is SYDVKM. The CDR3 contains 14 residues. The trim removed 8 bases at V and 2 bases at J, leaving 5 bases unmatched.

This chain connects TRBV29-1 to TRBJ2-1, with 8 bases lining up with TRBD1. This CDR3 is built from 14 residues. With 7 bases clipped from V and 3 bases from J, the junction kept 8 bases outside the gene matches. CDR1 and CDR2 from the germline V gene are SQVTM and ANQGSEA. CDR3 loop: CSAGPGQDYNEQFF. CDR3 nucleotides: TGCAGCGCCGGTCCGGGACAGGACTACAATGAGCAGTTCTTC.

The rearrangement links TRBV4-1 to TRBJ2-7; D might be TRBD1 (6 bases). Germline CDR1 MGHRA, CDR2 YSYEKL. V lost 4 bases to trimming and J lost 6 bases, with 16 bases between them. The CDR3 length is 14 residues. CDR3 loop: CASSLFPDRTEQYF. Here the CDR3 DNA reads TGCGCCAGCAGCCTATTCCCGGACAGAACCGAGCAGTACTTC.

This clone occurred once. The chain has TRBV21-1 and TRBJ2-4; TRBD1 reflects the table's D call only, with no check against the DNA. TRBV21-1 is noted as a pseudogene. This CDR3 contains 18 residues. The CDR3 bases are TGTGCCAGCAGCAAGCTAGACAGGGAGAAACTAGCCAAAAACATTCAGTACTTC. It translates to CASSKLDREKLAKNIQYF.

The J gene is TRBJ1-4, the V gene TRBV5-1; possibly TRBD1 for D (6 bases). Trimming took off 5 bases at V and 8 bases at J, with 16 bases between the two ends. This CDR3 is built from 14 residues. Per germline, CDR1 SGHRS and CDR2 YFSETQ. Here the CDR3 reads CASRTSGGQEKLFF. As DNA, the CDR3 is TGCGCCAGCAGAACCTCGGGGGGCCAAGAAAAACTGTTTTTT. Full variable domain (rest looked up from reference TRBV5-1 and TRBJ1-4): KAGVTQTPRYLIKTRGQQVTLSCSPISGHRSVSWYQQTPGQGLQFLFEYFSETQRNKGNFPGRFSGRQFSNSRSEMNVSTLELGDSALYLCASRTSGGQEKLFFGSGTQLSVL.

The V and J genes are TRBV5-4 and TRBJ1-1; D may be TRBD1 (5 bases). Germline V gives CDR1 SGHNT, CDR2 YYREEE (reference sequence). V was shortened by 4 bases and J by 2 bases, with 18 bases between the two germline ends. This CDR3 has 16 residues. The CDR3, as DNA: TGTGCCAGCAGCCCCCCACCCAGGGCGGGAAACACTGAAGCTTTCTTT. Encoded protein: CASSPPPRAGNTEAFF. Based on the CDR3 plus reference TRBV5-4 and TRBJ1-1, the full variable domain is ETGVTQSPTHLIKTRGQQVTLRCSSQSGHNTVSWYQQALGQGPQFIFQYYREEENGRGNFPPRFSGLQFPNYSSELNVNALELDDSALYLCASSPPPRAGNTEAFFGQGTRLTVV.

V usage is TRBV28 and J usage is TRBJ2-5; TRBD2 aligns across 8 bases. From germline, CDR1 is MDHEN and CDR2 SYDVKM. V gave up 6 bases and J gave up 5 bases; unmatched junction bases: 8. The CDR3 is 14 amino acids. The CDR3 nucleotides are TGTGCCAGCAGGGGGGGACTAGAATCTGAGACCCAGTACTTC. This sequence encodes CASRGGLESETQYF.

The V and J genes are TRBV7-9 and TRBJ1-2; D uncertain. The CDR3 loop spans 12 amino acids. CDR1 and CDR2 from the germline V gene are SEHNR and FQNEAQ (reference sequence). Trimming removed 4 bases at V and 4 bases at J, with 7 bases between. This CDR3 is CASSSRFYGYTF. CDR3 DNA: TGTGCCAGCAGCTCCCGGTTCTATGGCTACACCTTC.

The V and J genes are TRBV4-2 and TRBJ1-2, with no clear D. Trimming took 1 base from V and 5 from J, leaving 8 bases between them. In germline, CDR1 is LGHNA, CDR2 YNFKEQ. This CDR3 has 13 residues. CDR3 bases: TGTGCCAGCAGCCAAGCAGAACTATATGGCTACACCTTC. It is translated as CASSQAELYGYTF.

CDR3 in amino acids: CASSDLAVGQPQHF. Written as DNA, the CDR3 is TGTGCCAGCAGTGATTTGGCAGTCGGGCAGCCCCAGCATTTT. The chain links TRBV2 to TRBJ1-5; no clear D. Trimming removed 3 bases at V and 7 bases at J, with 13 bases between. The germline V gene has CDR1 SNHLY and CDR2 FYNNEI. This CDR3 is 14 amino acids long.

The rearrangement joins TRBV5-6 to TRBJ2-1; no definite D call. This CDR3 contains 15 residues. CDR1 is SGHDT, CDR2 YYEEEE, per germline. Trimming removed 2 bases at V and 4 bases at J, with 13 bases between. The CDR3 reads CASSLERTLYNEQFF. CDR3 DNA: TGTGCCAGCAGCTTAGAGAGAACCCTTTACAATGAGCAGTTCTTC.

The V and J genes are TRBV25-1 and TRBJ2-2; the D gene is possibly TRBD1 (7 bases). Germline V CDR1 and CDR2: MGHDK, SYGVNS. The CDR3 has 16 amino acids. The V gene lost 6 bases and the J gene lost 0 bases, with 14 bases spanning the gap. CDR3 amino acids: CASRRGTATNTGELFF. CDR3 coding DNA: TGTGCCAGCAGACGGGGGACAGCCACGAACACCGGGGAGCTGTTTTTT. Supplemented by reference TRBV25-1 and TRBJ2-2, the full variable domain reads EADIYQTPRYLVIGTGKKITLECSQTMGHDKMYWYQQDPGMELHLIHYSYGVNSTEKGDLSSESTVSRIRTEHFPLTLESARPSHTSQYLCASRRGTATNTGELFFGEGSRLTVL.

This clone was seen once. The CDR3 protein is CASSYLAGGNEQYF. In nucleotides, the CDR3 is TGTGCCAGCAGCTACTTAGCGGGGGGCAACGAGCAGTACTTC. The V and J genes are TRBV5-4 and TRBJ2-7; TRBD2 matches 10 bases. V lost 3 bases and J lost 5; bases outside the gene matches: 5. This CDR3 has 14 residues. Per germline, CDR1 SGHNT and CDR2 YYREEE (reference sequence).

The chain recombines TRBV4-1 with TRBJ2-7; 8 bases map to TRBD2. CDR1 is MGHRA, CDR2 YSYEKL, per germline. The CDR3 totals 14 residues. V was pared by 3 bases and J by 3 bases, with 4 bases of the junction left unmatched. DNA of the CDR3: TGCGCCAGCAGCCAGGCGGGAGGACACTACGAGCAGTACTTC. Its translation: CASSQAGGHYEQYF.

The chain links TRBV6-1 to TRBJ2-3; 9 nucleotides align to TRBD2. V was pared by 1 base and J by 2 bases, with 10 bases of the junction left unmatched. The CDR3 length is 18 residues. Germline V gives CDR1 MNHNS, CDR2 SASEGT. The CDR3 spells CASSEEGAGGPNTDTQYF. The CDR3 nucleotides read TGTGCCAGCAGTGAAGAGGGGGCGGGAGGGCCCAACACAGATACGCAGTATTTT.

This chain connects TRBV19 to TRBJ2-2; the match to TRBD2 covers 12 bases. Germline V gene lookup returns CDR1 LNHDA and CDR2 SQIVND (reference sequence). Trimming took 9 bases from V and 2 from J; bases not matched to a gene: 13. CDR3 size: 18 residues. The CDR3 is CARYLAASGRVNTGELFF. CDR3 bases: TGTGCCAGGTATCTGGCGGCTAGCGGGAGGGTTAACACCGGGGAGCTGTTTTTT.

The chain has TRBV7-2 and TRBJ2-5; a possible D gene is TRBD2 (6 bases). The CDR3 covers 13 residues. The V end lost 2 bases, the J end lost 3 bases, and 7 bases lay between the germline ends. The V gene's germline CDR1 is SGHTA and CDR2 FQGNSA. This CDR3 is CASSLWTKETQYF. The CDR3 DNA follows: TGTGCCAGCAGCTTATGGACTAAAGAGACCCAGTACTTC.

V and J are TRBV6-5 and TRBJ2-7; 7 bases map to TRBD1. The trim removed 5 bases at V and 5 bases at J, leaving 12 bases unmatched. CDR1 is MNHEY and CDR2 is SVGAGI in the germline V gene. This CDR3 has 15 amino acids. DNA for the CDR3: TGTGCCAGCAGTCTGAATCCCTTACAGGGGAACGAGCAGTACTTC. It is translated as CASSLNPLQGNEQYF.

The chain uses TRBV5-6 and TRBJ1-3, with 10 bases fitting TRBD1. V was pared by 2 bases and J by 2 bases, with 1 base of the junction left unmatched. CDR3 length: 15 amino acids. Germline lookup yields CDR1 SGHDT and CDR2 YYEEEE. CDR3 DNA: TGTGCCAGCAGCTTTGGGACAGGGGCTGGAAACACCATATATTTT. Encoded protein: CASSFGTGAGNTIYF.

J is TRBJ1-3 and V is TRBV19; D is ambiguous. Trimming stripped 10 bases from V and 4 bases from J, with 17 bases between. Germline V gene data show CDR1 as LNHDA and CDR2 as SQIVND (reference sequence). The CDR3 runs 14 residues. CDR3 nucleotide sequence: TGTGCCATCGCGGCCTCGTCGGGAGGAAACACCATATATTTT. Its protein is CAIAASSGGNTIYF.

This clone is a singleton in its sample. CDR3 loop: CASSVPRQGRGTDTQYF. The CDR3 coding sequence is TGTGCCAGCAGCGTCCCCCGACAAGGTCGTGGGACAGATACGCAGTATTTT. The V call is TRBV5-4, the J call TRBJ2-3; D gene uncertain. The V and J ends lost 4 bases and 3 bases respectively, with 21 bases between them. Germline-derived CDR1 and CDR2 are SGHNT and YYREEE (reference sequence). The CDR3 length is 17 residues. Variable domain in full (rest from reference TRBV5-4 and TRBJ2-3): ETGVTQSPTHLIKTRGQQVTLRCSSQSGHNTVSWYQQALGQGPQFIFQYYREEENGRGNFPPRFSGLQFPNYSSELNVNALELDDSALYLCASSVPRQGRGTDTQYFGPGTRLTVL.